The sequence of this T cell receptor (beta chain) was determined in a study of OX40 agonist ivuxolimab in advanced cancers. Looked up from germline, CDR1 is MGHRA and CDR2 is YSYEKL. The CDR3 consists of 15 residues. Clones were sequenced by immunoSEQ multiplex PCR, and TCRdb holds only the in-frame ones, with some missing. Of 83,000 or so clones listed, less than 85% are singletons. V gene TRBV4-1 combines with J gene TRBJ2-5; 9 bases line up with TRBD1. The tail of the sequence fits TRBJ2-7 better, so the J call may be wrong. The source of this sequence is an adult with an advanced solid tumor such as melanoma, head and neck, liver or kidney cancer. This sample comprised CD4+ or CD8+ T cells sorted from blood, obtained in a trial of the OX40 agonist ivuxolimab. The CDR3, as DNA: TGCGCCAGCAGCCAAGTGCCGGGACAGGGCTACGAGCAGTACTTC. As protein: CASSQVPGQGYEQYF.